One T cell receptor (beta chain) is described in this entry. Libraries were prepared by immunoSEQ multiplex PCR; TCRdb keeps only in-frame clonotypes and omits some of them. The sample lists roughly 93,000 clones, roughly 96% occurring once. The data originate from a study of technical replicates of blood from four donors. With 5 bases clipped from V and 4 bases from J, the junction kept 7 bases outside the gene matches. Germline values: CDR1 SQVTM, CDR2 ANQGSEA. This CDR3 contains 13 residues. The sequence was collected from a human donor in good health. This chain connects TRBV29-1 to TRBJ1-1; 7 bases agree with TRBD1. Material: T cells isolated from PBMCs. CDR3: CSVTGTAITEAFF. CDR3 sequence (DNA): TGCAGCGTTACCGGGACAGCTATCACTGAAGCTTTCTTT.